This TCR beta chain was obtained from a study of spatial heterogeneity in lung cancer. The CDR3 is 16 residues long. V was pared by 4 bases and J by 4 bases, with 17 bases between. Germline CDR1 is LGHDT and CDR2 is YNNKEL (reference sequence). Study-wide points: There were more appearances of ubiquitous expanded tumor TCRs in blood at resection than at follow-up.

A distinct unique molecular identifier was carried by each TCR cDNA molecule. In TCRdb, the 5' RACE reads were re-called with MiXCR into one record per CDR3 protein. The data show about 50,000 distinct CDR3 sequences, with 7.6% seen just once and less than 15% held by the top ten. Specified time point: sample taken at primary tumor resection. The study sequenced unsorted whole RNA from tumor, nontumor lung or frozen PBMC. The donors were some 70 patients with non-small cell lung cancer that was early-stage and untreated. Worth noting for this clonotype: Its target is unknown.

The source material was PBMCs, sampled at surgery. This TCR came from a female donor with early-stage non-small cell lung cancer. V and J are TRBV3-1 and TRBJ2-1, with TRBD2 as a possible D gene (5 bases). DNA for the CDR3: TGTGCCAGCAGCCTGTATGGCGGAGGCGATTACAATGAGCAGTTCTTC. Translation gives CASSLYGGGDYNEQFF.